These 4 T cell receptor beta chains were sequenced from one sample in a study of blood T cell repertoires in COVID-19. The repertoire was sequenced with immunoSEQ multiplex PCR; TCRdb's copy has only in-frame clones and lacks some. The sample comprises around 200,000 clones, approximately 87% of which are singletons, and 15% to 20% rests with the top ten. Material: peripheral blood. These TCRs come from a person in their 70s with COVID-19, enrolled during active disease.

The V and J genes are TRBV9 and TRBJ1-1; D not certain. There are 13 residues in the CDR3. Germline V gene lookup returns CDR1 SGDLS and CDR2 YYNGEE. Trimming pared 1 base from V and 4 bases from J, leaving 8 bases between. The CDR3: CASSVSTGTEAFF. DNA of the CDR3: TGTGCCAGCAGCGTAAGTACGGGCACTGAAGCTTTCTTT.

The gene calls are TRBV5-4 and TRBJ1-2; unclear D gene. CDR3 length: 14 amino acids. Germline CDR1 and CDR2: SGHNT and YYREEE (reference sequence). The V end was cut by 4 bases, the J end by 4 bases, with 14 bases between. The CDR3 DNA follows: TGTGCCAGCAGCGAGAGGCGGGGATCCTATGGCTACACCTTC. Translation gives CASSERRGSYGYTF.

This chain joins TRBV5-1 and TRBJ2-3, with TRBD2 matching 7 bases. Germline trimming cut 1 base from V and 5 bases from J; bases unmatched to any gene: 13. Germline V gene lookup returns CDR1 SGHRS and CDR2 YFSETQ. CDR3 length: 17 residues. The chain's CDR3 is CASSLSVGGSRGDTQYF. The CDR3 DNA follows: TGCGCCAGCAGCTTGTCAGTAGGCGGGAGTAGAGGAGATACGCAGTATTTT.

The rearrangement uses TRBV6-6 and TRBJ2-2; TRBD2 matches at 12 bases. The CDR3 has 13 residues. Germline lookup yields CDR1 MNHNY and CDR2 SVGAGI (reference sequence). V trimming: 8 bases; J trimming: 6 bases; junction bases outside the gene matches: 1. CDR3 loop: CASSSGGAGELFF. The CDR3 nucleotides are TGTGCCAGCTCTAGCGGGGGGGCCGGGGAGCTGTTTTTT.